Listed here are 24 T cell receptor beta chains from one sample, sequenced in a study of T-cell memory formation after mild COVID-19. TCRdb fed the 5' RACE reads into MiXCR, producing one record per CDR3 protein. The sample gives 150,000 to 200,000 distinct CDR3 sequences, about 9.9% of which show up once; around 3.8% is in the top ten. Sequencing used PBMCs or a T cell subset sorted from them (not recorded which). The receptors originated from a young man who had mild COVID-19 (a few samples of this study predate the infection). Cell type and time point are not known.

The J gene is TRBJ2-7, the V gene TRBV7-2; possibly TRBD1 for D (6 bases). The CDR3 totals 15 residues. Germline CDR1 is SGHTA and CDR2 is FQGNSA. V was clipped by 5 bases and J by 0 bases, with 14 bases between them. The CDR3 sequence: CASSPRLTGSYEQYV. DNA for the CDR3: TGTGCCAGCAGCCCGCGCCTGACAGGCTCCTACGAGCAGTACGTC.

V is TRBV4-2 and J is TRBJ2-6; D may be TRBD1 (5 bases). The CDR3 length is 16 residues. The V end was cut by 2 bases, the J end by 0 bases, with 8 bases between. The germline V gene has CDR1 LGHNA and CDR2 YNFKEQ. CDR3 in DNA: TGTGCCAGCAGCCAACCAGACAGCTCTGGGGCCAACGTCCTGACTTTC. Amino acid sequence: CASSQPDSSGANVLTF.

The chain employs TRBV4-3 and TRBJ1-4, with D unresolved. CDR3 length: 16 amino acids. Germline values: CDR1 LGHNA, CDR2 YSLEER. Trimming removed 0 bases from V and 6 bases from J, with 14 bases in between. The CDR3 bases are TGCGCCAGCAGCCAAGATCAAGTGTTCGGGTATGAAAAACTGTTTTTT. It specifies CASSQDQVFGYEKLFF.

There are a few counts of this clonotype. This chain connects TRBV15 to TRBJ1-2, with TRBD1 as a possible D gene (6 bases). CDR3 length: 13 amino acids. From germline, CDR1 is LNHNV and CDR2 YYDKDF (reference sequence). V gave up 7 bases and J gave up 2 bases, with 11 bases separating them. The CDR3 loop reads CATTQDRNYGYTF. CDR3 DNA sequence: TGTGCCACCACCCAGGACAGAAACTATGGCTACACCTTC.

This clonotype was seen a handful of times. The J gene is TRBJ1-1, the V gene TRBV7-9, with D hard to call. Germline V gene data show CDR1 as SEHNR and CDR2 as FQNEAQ (reference sequence). There are 17 residues in the CDR3. V was cut by 6 bases and J by 1 base, with 21 bases left in between. Written as DNA, the CDR3 is TGTGCCAGCAGGGATTTGGGGAACAGAGCCACGAACACTGAAGCTTTCTTT. Protein sequence: CASRDLGNRATNTEAFF.

This clonotype was seen a handful of times. CDR3 amino acids: CASSQSQNTEAFF. Here the CDR3 DNA reads TGTGCCAGCAGCCAATCCCAGAACACTGAAGCTTTCTTT. J is TRBJ1-1 and V is TRBV3-1; D remains ambiguous. V dropped 2 bases and J dropped 1 base, with 5 bases sitting between them. Germline CDR1 LGHDT, CDR2 YNNKEL (reference sequence). This CDR3 comprises 13 residues.

The chain combines TRBV10-3 with TRBJ1-1; D might be TRBD1 (5 bases). Germline CDR1 ENHRY, CDR2 SYGVKD. The CDR3 contains 14 residues. The ends were cut back, 7 bases at V and 1 base at J, with 13 bases in the middle. CDR3 nucleotides: TGTGCCATCACCTTAAGTGGACAGAACACTGAAGCTTTCTTT. Translated, it gives CAITLSGQNTEAFF.

This clonotype has only a few counts. The chain couples TRBV10-3 to TRBJ1-1, with 8 positions matching TRBD1. The trim removed 6 bases at V and 5 bases at J, leaving 8 bases unmatched. The CDR3 covers 14 residues. In germline, CDR1 is ENHRY, CDR2 SYGVKD. The chain's CDR3 is CAISAGQGGTEAFF. The CDR3, as DNA: TGTGCCATCAGCGCCGGACAGGGTGGTACTGAAGCTTTCTTT.

The rearrangement links TRBV11-3 to TRBJ2-1; D call uncertain. The CDR3 loop spans 13 amino acids. The V gene's germline CDR1 is SGHNT and CDR2 YENEEA. Trimming shortened V by 0 bases and J by 5 bases, and 5 bases separated the two germline ends. This chain's CDR3 is CASSLDGHNEQFF. CDR3 bases: TGTGCCAGCAGCTTAGACGGTCACAATGAGCAGTTCTTC.

This clonotype was observed a few times. The chain is built from TRBV3-1 and TRBJ1-5, with D unresolved. Germline loops: CDR1 LGHDT, CDR2 YNNKEL (reference sequence). The CDR3 is 10 amino acids. Trimming removed 7 bases at V and 7 bases at J, with 5 bases between. CDR3 in amino acids: CASTYQPQHF. CDR3 DNA sequence: TGTGCCAGCACATACCAGCCCCAGCATTTT.

This rearrangement joins TRBV5-1 to TRBJ1-2, with unresolved D. The CDR3 runs to 13 residues. Germline values: CDR1 SGHRS, CDR2 YFSETQ. V shed 5 bases and J shed 8 bases, with 16 bases lying between them. The CDR3 sequence is CASRRGEISGYTF. The CDR3 nucleotides are TGCGCCAGCAGGCGCGGAGAGATTTCCGGCTACACCTTC.

This chain uses TRBV6-5 with TRBJ1-3, with 8 bases aligning to TRBD1. Per germline, CDR1 MNHEY and CDR2 SVGAGI. The CDR3 runs 17 residues. Unmatched junction bases numbered 15, after V lost 7 bases and J lost 4 bases. CDR3 region: CASTAIRQGAPGNTIYF. The CDR3 DNA is TGTGCCAGCACCGCAATTCGCCAGGGGGCGCCGGGAAACACCATATATTTT.

Only a few counts were recorded for this clonotype. The J gene is TRBJ2-7, the V gene TRBV3-1, with a tentative D call TRBD1 (5 bases). Germline CDR1 LGHDT, CDR2 YNNKEL (reference sequence). V was pared by 4 bases and J by 3 bases, with 13 bases between. The CDR3 has 14 residues. Written as DNA, the CDR3 is TGTGCCAGCAGCCTCGTAGCCAGGGACTACGAGCAGTACTTC. Encoded protein: CASSLVARDYEQYF.

The CDR3 DNA reads TGTGCCAGCACCCTGGGACTAGCGGGGGGTTCAGATACGCAGTATTTT. The encoded protein is CASTLGLAGGSDTQYF. The rearrangement uses TRBV12-3 or TRBV12-4 and TRBJ2-3; TRBD2 matches at 15 bases. The CDR3 covers 16 residues. V lost 7 bases to trimming and J lost 4 bases; unmatched junction nucleotides: 6.

This clonotype was observed a handful of times. V and J are TRBV4-3 and TRBJ2-1; maybe TRBD2 (7 bases). V lost 4 bases and J 6 bases, leaving 13 bases between the germline ends. Germline V gene data show CDR1 as LGHNA and CDR2 as YSLEER. This CDR3 has 14 amino acids. CDR3 DNA sequence: TGCGCCAGCAGCCCGACTAGCAGGGGCAATGAGCAGTTCTTC. Encoded protein: CASSPTSRGNEQFF.

The chain links TRBV7-2 to TRBJ1-1, with a tentative D call TRBD1 (6 bases). The V end was cut by 1 base, the J end by 4 bases, with 10 bases between. This CDR3 comprises 14 residues. Germline V lookup: CDR1 SGHTA, CDR2 FQGNSA. This chain's CDR3 is CASSLDRGSTEAFF. The CDR3 nucleotides are TGTGCCAGCAGCTTAGATAGGGGGAGCACTGAAGCTTTCTTT.

Ten or more counts support this clonotype. This chain uses TRBV10-3 with TRBJ1-6, with TRBD1 identical over 8 bases. The CDR3 has 15 residues. Per the germline V gene, CDR1 is ENHRY and CDR2 is SYGVKD. V trimming: 6 bases; J trimming: 7 bases; junction bases outside the gene matches: 8. The CDR3 region has the DNA TGTGCCATCAGAGGGACAGGTTCTCTAAATTCACCCCTCCACTTT. Amino acid sequence: CAIRGTGSLNSPLHF.

This clonotype was detected many times. The genes are TRBV7-9 and TRBJ1-1; D remains unclear. The CDR3 runs to 13 residues. V lost 0 bases and J lost 5, with 7 bases in between. Germline CDR1 is SEHNR and CDR2 is FQNEAQ (reference sequence). The DNA for the CDR3 is TGTGCCAGCAGCTTAGCAATTGGAACTGAAGCTTTCTTT. Translation gives CASSLAIGTEAFF.

This clonotype was recorded many times. V and J are TRBV7-2 and TRBJ1-1, with D unclear. This CDR3 has 13 residues. The germline V and J ends were trimmed by 1 base and 4 bases, with 7 bases remaining between them. Per germline, CDR1 SGHTA and CDR2 FQGNSA. CDR3 in DNA: TGTGCCAGCAGCTTAGGGCAAATCACTGAAGCTTTCTTT. Translating it yields CASSLGQITEAFF.

The V and J genes are TRBV5-1 and TRBJ2-5, with D perhaps matching TRBD1 or TRBD2 (5 bases each). Germline loops: CDR1 SGHRS, CDR2 YFSETQ. Trimming left V 7 bases short and J 4 bases short, with 17 bases between. The CDR3 sequence is 14 residues long. CDR3 DNA sequence: TGCGCCAGCCGCCCCGTGATGGGGGTAGAGACCCAGTACTTC. Its translation is CASRPVMGVETQYF.

This clonotype has at least ten counts. The gene calls are TRBV2 and TRBJ1-1, with D perhaps matching TRBD1 (6 bases). Germline assignment: CDR1 SNHLY and CDR2 FYNNEI. The CDR3 extends over 12 amino acids. V was shortened by 7 bases and J by 10 bases, with 16 bases between the two germline ends. The CDR3 nucleotides are TGTGCCAGCACCTCCGACCCGGGGGCAGCTTTCTTT. Its translation is CASTSDPGAAFF.

CDR3 nucleotides: TGTGCCAGCAGCTTACGCGGGACTAGCGGCTACAATGAGCAGTTCTTC. Its protein is CASSLRGTSGYNEQFF. The rearrangement uses TRBV7-2 and TRBJ2-1, with 11 bases fitting TRBD2. V shed 2 bases and J 3 bases; nucleotides not matched to a gene: 3. The CDR3 is made up of 16 amino acids. The germline V gene encodes CDR1 SGHTA and CDR2 FQGNSA. The variable domain in full, with the rest retrieved from reference TRBV7-2 and TRBJ2-1, is GAGVSQSPSNKVTEKGKDVELRCDPISGHTALYWYRQSLGQGLEFLIYFQGNSAPDKSGLPSDRFSAERTGGSVSTLTIQRTQQEDSAVYLCASSLRGTSGYNEQFFGPGTRLTVL.

In its sample, this clonotype was seen a few times. This chain uses TRBV30 with TRBJ2-7; the D is unclear. V gave up 2 bases and J gave up 10 bases, with 15 bases separating them. Germline V gene data show CDR1 as GTSNPN and CDR2 as SVGIG (reference sequence). The CDR3 is made up of 12 amino acids. CDR3 DNA: TGTGCCTGGAGTCCCGGGTTTTGGGGACAGTACTTC. This gives the protein CAWSPGFWGQYF. The full variable domain, in which reference TRBV30 and TRBJ2-7 provide the parts outside the CDR3, is SQTIHQWPATLVQPVGSPLSLECTVEGTSNPNLYWYRQAAGRGLQLLFYSVGIGQISSEVPQNLSASRPQDRQFILSSKKLLLSDSGFYLCAWSPGFWGQYFGPGTRLTVT.

The CDR3 DNA reads as TGTGCCAGCAGCCACGCCGGGACTAGCGGGGGCTACGAGCAGTACTTC. Translating it yields CASSHAGTSGGYEQYF. V gene TRBV4-2 combines with J gene TRBJ2-7, with 14 bases matching TRBD2. Germline CDR1 LGHNA, CDR2 YNFKEQ. This CDR3 is built from 16 residues. J was trimmed by 3 bases and V by 3 bases; bases with no gene match: 4.